Listed below are T cell receptor beta chains from one sample, sequenced in a study of graft-versus-host responses after intestinal transplantation. Method: immunoSEQ multiplex PCR; TCRdb's copy keeps in-frame clones and lacks some. The sample shows roughly 110,000 clones, roughly 90% of them seen only once. These receptors have no identified antigens. Sequenced here: unstimulated CD4+ T cells sorted from spleen or lymph node cells, sampled before transplant. These receptors originate from a human donor who was the organ donor for an intestinal transplant. Each CDR3 is given with its conserved first and last residue. Fields, in order: V gene, J gene, D gene, clone size, CDR3 DNA, CDR3 protein. The D gene is left open where the match is weak. Clone size is given for some rows only: seen once, a few or many times, or a class if the clone is expanded.

TRBV4-1	TRBJ2-5	TRBD2	.	TGCGCCAGCAGCCAATTGGGGACTAGCGTGAAGACCCAGTACTTC	CASSQLGTSVKTQYF
TRBV28	TRBJ1-6	TRBD1	.	TGTGCCAGCAGTTTAGGCGACAGGGGTAATTCACCCCTCCACTTT	CASSLGDRGNSPLHF
TRBV2	TRBJ2-1	TRBD2	.	TGTGCCAGCAGCACTAGCGGGAGGGCCAATGAGCAGTTCTTC	CASSTSGRANEQFF
TRBV5-1	TRBJ2-2	.	.	TGCGCCAGCAGCCAGGGAACCGGGGAGCTGTTTTTT	CASSQGTGELFF
TRBV6-5	TRBJ1-3	.	once	TGTGCCAGCACCACGGGGGGGTCGGGAAACACCATATATTTT	CASTTGGSGNTIYF
TRBV6-5	TRBJ1-2	TRBD1	.	TGTGCCAGCAGCCAAGACAGGGGGCATGGCTACACCTTC	CASSQDRGHGYTF
TRBV7-6	TRBJ2-7	.	.	TGTGCCAGCAGCTCGAACACGCACGACTACGAGCAGTACTTC	CASSSNTHDYEQYF
TRBV11-2	TRBJ2-5	TRBD2	once	TGTGCCAGCAGCTTAGGGGGATTGGGACTAGCGGGAGTCGAGACCCAGTACTTC	CASSLGGLGLAGVETQYF
TRBV4-1	TRBJ1-4	.	.	TGCGCCAGCAGCCAACTAGGCGGAGGGGGTGAAAAACTGTTTTTT	CASSQLGGGGEKLFF
TRBV7-3	TRBJ2-3	TRBD2	.	TGTGCCAGCAGCCCCTCGGGACTACGCACAGATACGCAGTATTTT	CASSPSGLRTDTQYF
TRBV19	TRBJ1-1	.	few	TGTGCCAGTAGTATAGTACGGGGCGTCATGAACACTGAAGCTTTCTTT	CASSIVRGVMNTEAFF
TRBV7-3	TRBJ2-1	TRBD2	.	TGTGCCAGCAGCTGGACTAGCGGGGGGGCCAATGAGCAGTTCTTC	CASSWTSGGANEQFF
TRBV7-2	TRBJ1-6	.	.	TGTGCCAGCAGCGGACAATATAATTCACCCCTCCACTTT	CASSGQYNSPLHF
TRBV5-1	TRBJ1-2	.	.	TGCGCCAGCAGCTCACGGGATAACTATGGCTACACCTTC	CASSSRDNYGYTF
TRBV9	TRBJ2-1	TRBD1	once	TGTGCCAGCACCGCGACAGGGGGATCCTACAATGAGCAGTTCTTC	CASTATGGSYNEQFF
TRBV9	TRBJ2-7	TRBD2	.	TGTGCCAGCAGCCCAAGATCCCCAGGCACTAGCGTGTACGAGCAGTACTTC	CASSPRSPGTSVYEQYF
TRBV7-2	TRBJ2-7	.	.	TGTGCCAGCAGCTTAAATCGTCCCTACGAGCAGTACTTC	CASSLNRPYEQYF
TRBV11-2	TRBJ2-3	.	.	TGTGCCAGCAGCTATACTAGGCCAGATACGCAGTATTTT	CASSYTRPDTQYF
TRBV7-3	TRBJ1-1	.	.	TGTGCCAGCAGCCCCGGGTGGGCCAGGGGGAACACTGAAGCTTTCTTT	CASSPGWARGNTEAFF
TRBV6-5	TRBJ1-3	TRBD1	few	TGTGCCAGCAGTTACTCGGACAGGGGGTCTGGAAACACCATATATTTT	CASSYSDRGSGNTIYF
TRBV19	TRBJ2-7	.	.	TGTGCCAGTAGTAACCCCGGGACAAAAAGCTCCTACGAGCAGTACTTC	CASSNPGTKSSYEQYF
TRBV10-3	TRBJ2-1	.	.	TGTGCCACCAGTGATGATCTAGGGGGAAATGAGCAGTTCTTC	CATSDDLGGNEQFF
TRBV5-1	TRBJ2-1	TRBD2	.	TGCGCCAGCAGCTCATCAGTGGCTAGCGGGAGCAATGAGCAGTTCTTC	CASSSSVASGSNEQFF
TRBV5-8	TRBJ1-5	.	.	TGTGCCAGCAGCTTGCTCCGGACAACGTATAGCAATCAGCCCCAGCATTTT	CASSLLRTTYSNQPQHF
TRBV6-1	TRBJ2-7	TRBD2	.	TGTGCCAGCAGCGATAGCTGGGGAGGGACCTACGAGCAGTACTTC	CASSDSWGGTYEQYF
TRBV2	TRBJ2-5	TRBD1	.	TGTGCCAGCGGAGTTCCCCCCAGGGGGCGCACCCAAGAGACCCAGTACTTC	CASGVPPRGRTQETQYF
TRBV6-1	TRBJ1-4	.	.	TGTGCCACCTCCCGCGGGGGGATGGTTGAAAAACTGTTTTTT	CATSRGGMVEKLFF
TRBV29-1	TRBJ2-2	TRBD2	.	TGCAGCGTTGAAGATGGGACTAGGACGGGCGGGGAGCTGTTTTTT	CSVEDGTRTGGELFF
TRBV29-1	TRBJ1-1	TRBD1	.	TGCAGCGTTAAGGGACAGGGTTGGATGAACACTGAAGCTTTCTTT	CSVKGQGWMNTEAFF
TRBV5-1	TRBJ2-3	.	.	TGCGCCAGCAGCTTGCTTGGCTCCTCTAGCACAGATACGCAGTATTTT	CASSLLGSSSTDTQYF
TRBV2	TRBJ1-5	.	.	TGTGCCAGCACTTATCAATCCACGGGGCAGCCCCAGCATTTT	CASTYQSTGQPQHF
TRBV2	TRBJ2-5	TRBD2	.	TGTGCCAGCACCTTGAGAAGCGGGGGGGCCTGGGAGACCCAGTACTTC	CASTLRSGGAWETQYF
TRBV6-6	TRBJ2-7	.	few	TGTGCCAGCAGTTACTCGAAACGGCAGTACTTC	CASSYSKRQYF
TRBV7-7	TRBJ2-5	.	.	TGTGCCAGCAGCTTAGCTGAAGGGGAGACCCAGTACTTC	CASSLAEGETQYF
TRBV2	TRBJ1-3	.	.	TGTGCCAGCAGTTTCGAAAGGAGTGCCGGAAACACCATATATTTT	CASSFERSAGNTIYF
TRBV9	TRBJ2-1	TRBD2	.	TGTGCCAGCAGCGGACTAGCTCTGAACAATGAGCAGTTCTTC	CASSGLALNNEQFF
TRBV14	TRBJ1-1	.	few	TGTGCCAGCAGCCAACGAGGGGGGAACACTGAAGCTTTCTTT	CASSQRGGNTEAFF
TRBV5-1	TRBJ2-3	TRBD2	.	TGCGCCAGCAGCCCCCCCGGACTAGCGGGGGGGCAAGATACGCAGTATTTT	CASSPPGLAGGQDTQYF
TRBV4-1	TRBJ2-7	TRBD1	few	TGCGCCAGCAGCCTACCTACCGGGACAGCTACTTCCTACGAGCAGTACTTC	CASSLPTGTATSYEQYF
TRBV5-1	TRBJ2-3	TRBD2	.	TGCGCCAGCAAATTGGAGCCTAGCGGAAGCACAGATACGCAGTATTTT	CASKLEPSGSTDTQYF
TRBV4-1	TRBJ1-2	TRBD1	.	TGCGCCAGCAGCCAAGGTACGACAGGGGGCTATGGCTACACCTTC	CASSQGTTGGYGYTF